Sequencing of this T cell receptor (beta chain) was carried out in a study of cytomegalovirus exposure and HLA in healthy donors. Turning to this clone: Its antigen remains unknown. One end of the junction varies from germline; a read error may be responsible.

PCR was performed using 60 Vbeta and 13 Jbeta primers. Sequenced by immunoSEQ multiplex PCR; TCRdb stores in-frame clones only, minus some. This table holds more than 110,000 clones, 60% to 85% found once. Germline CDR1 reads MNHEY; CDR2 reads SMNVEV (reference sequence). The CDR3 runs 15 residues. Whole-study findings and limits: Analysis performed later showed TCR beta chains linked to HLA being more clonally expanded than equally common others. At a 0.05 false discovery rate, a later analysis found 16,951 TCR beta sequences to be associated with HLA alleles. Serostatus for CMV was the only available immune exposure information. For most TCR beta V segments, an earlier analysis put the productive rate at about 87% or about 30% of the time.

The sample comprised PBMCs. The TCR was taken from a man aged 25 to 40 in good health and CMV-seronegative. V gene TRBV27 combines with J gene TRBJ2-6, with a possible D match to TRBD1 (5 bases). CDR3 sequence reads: CASSSPSAGANGLTF. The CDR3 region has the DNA TGTGCCAGCAGTTCGCCCTCTGCTGGGGCCAACGGCCTGACTTTC.